One and the same sample provided the 18 T cell receptor beta chains below, sequenced in a study of T cells in Graves' hyperthyroidism and ophthalmopathy. The source material, RNA transcripts, was used to amplify TCR beta CDR3 regions. An initial round of RT-PCR targeting the TCR CDR3 relied on the HTBI primer set. TCRdb re-called the multiplex PCR reads with MiXCR, one entry per CDR3 protein. The repertoire consists of around 300,000 distinct CDR3 sequences, with roughly 15% occurring once and the leading ten covering 30%. The source material was blood. These receptors all stem from a woman aged 50 to 65 with Graves' hyperthyroidism that later progressed to Graves' ophthalmopathy.

The gene calls are TRBV20-1 and TRBJ2-1; TRBD2 matches 12 bases. CDR1 is DFQATT and CDR2 is SNEGSKA in the germline V gene (reference sequence). With 3 bases clipped from V and 2 bases from J, the junction kept 5 bases outside the gene matches. This CDR3 region has 16 residues. CDR3 protein: CSASSSGRAAYNEQFF. DNA for the CDR3: TGCAGTGCTAGCTCTAGCGGGAGGGCGGCCTACAATGAGCAGTTCTTC.

This clonotype was detected ten times or more. This chain links TRBV12-3 or TRBV12-4 with TRBJ2-1; D is tentatively TRBD1 or TRBD2 (5 bases each). This CDR3 is built from 17 residues. The V end lost 0 bases, the J end lost 4 bases, and 16 bases lay between the germline ends. DNA for the CDR3: TGTGCCAGCAGTTTAGCATCCGGGACCGACAATTACAATGAGCAGTTCTTC. This encodes CASSLASGTDNYNEQFF.

There are many counts of this clonotype. The chain uses TRBV28 and TRBJ2-1; 13 bases map to TRBD2. Per the germline V gene, CDR1 is MDHEN and CDR2 is SYDVKM. CDR3 length: 17 residues. Unmatched junction bases numbered 4, after V lost 1 base and J lost 4 bases. In DNA, the CDR3 is TGTGCCAGCAGTTTATATGGACTAGCGGGGGCATACAATGAGCAGTTCTTC. Encoded protein: CASSLYGLAGAYNEQFF.

This clonotype was seen a handful of times. J is TRBJ1-2 and V is TRBV9; D gene unclear. Germline CDR1 and CDR2: SGDLS and YYNGEE. The V end was cut by 0 bases, the J end by 1 base, with 7 bases between. CDR3 length: 14 amino acids. CDR3 sequence: CASSVGSDNYGYTF. The CDR3 DNA reads as TGTGCCAGCAGCGTAGGGTCGGATAACTATGGCTACACCTTC. Variable domain in full (rest from reference TRBV9 and TRBJ1-2): DSGVTQTPKHLITATGQRVTLRCSPRSGDLSVYWYQQSLDQGLQFLIQYYNGEERAKGNILERFSAQQFPDLHSELNLSSLELGDSALYFCASSVGSDNYGYTFGSGTRLTVV.

This clonotype was counted ten times or more. The chain is built from TRBV5-1 and TRBJ1-4; D may be TRBD1 (6 bases). The CDR3 is 14 residues long. From germline, CDR1 is SGHRS and CDR2 YFSETQ. The V end lost 4 bases, the J end lost 3 bases, and 10 bases lay between the germline ends. CDR3 sequence (DNA): TGCGCCAGCAGCGACGGGACACCTAATGAAAAACTGTTTTTT. It codes for CASSDGTPNEKLFF. Together with reference TRBV5-1 and TRBJ1-4, the CDR3 gives the full variable domain: KAGVTQTPRYLIKTRGQQVTLSCSPISGHRSVSWYQQTPGQGLQFLFEYFSETQRNKGNFPGRFSGRQFSNSRSEMNVSTLELGDSALYLCASSDGTPNEKLFFGSGTQLSVL.

This chain connects TRBV18 to TRBJ1-1; possible D gene TRBD1, 5 bases. CDR1 and CDR2 (germline): KGHSH, LQKENI. The V end was cut by 6 bases, the J end by 0 bases, with 17 bases between. The CDR3 covers 16 residues. The CDR3 DNA sequence: TGTGCCAGCTCCCGTTCAAGGGGACTATTGAACACTGAAGCTTTCTTT. Amino acids: CASSRSRGLLNTEAFF.

This clonotype has at least ten counts. The chain employs TRBV12-3 or TRBV12-4 and TRBJ2-2; D remains unclear. The V and J ends lost 8 bases and 4 bases respectively, with 11 bases between them. CDR3 size: 13 residues. CDR3 region: CASSPAGTGELFF. As DNA, the CDR3 is TGTGCCAGCTCCCCCGCCGGCACCGGGGAGCTGTTTTTT.

The chain recombines TRBV5-1 with TRBJ1-4; 11 nucleotides align to TRBD1. The V gene end was trimmed by 4 bases and the J gene end by 8 bases; junction bases not matched to a gene: 7. The CDR3 consists of 15 residues. Germline V gene data show CDR1 as SGHRS and CDR2 as YFSETQ. This chain's CDR3 is CASSGTGQGGEKLFF. The CDR3 nucleotides are TGCGCCAGCAGCGGGACGGGACAGGGGGGCGAAAAACTGTTTTTT.

This clonotype was counted many times. This chain connects TRBV6-1 to TRBJ2-1; 8 bases are a match to TRBD1. Germline assignment: CDR1 MNHNS and CDR2 SASEGT. Trimming at V came to 2 bases and at J to 10 bases, leaving 7 bases not matched to a gene. CDR3 length: 14 residues. CDR3 sequence (DNA): TGTGCCAGCAGTGAAACCCCGGCAGGGGGCGAGCAGTTCTTC. Translated, it gives CASSETPAGGEQFF.

On this clonotype: A read error may explain this, as a much larger clone is one base away. This chain uses TRBV27 with TRBJ2-3; D is unclear. Germline V CDR1 and CDR2: MNHEY, SMNVEV (reference sequence). CDR3 length equals 10 residues. Trimming removed 8 bases at V and 6 bases at J, with 6 bases between. As DNA, the CDR3 is TGTGCCAGCGTGGGGGATACGCAGTATTTT. This gives the protein CASVGDTQYF.

This clonotype was counted ten times or more. The V and J genes are TRBV6-1 and TRBJ2-7; 8 bases match TRBD1. J lost 5 bases, V lost 5 bases, and 14 bases had no gene match. From germline, CDR1 is MNHNS and CDR2 SASEGT. CDR3 size: 16 residues. The CDR3 spells CASSSRLTGDIDEQYF. The CDR3 DNA sequence: TGTGCCAGCAGTTCCCGATTGACAGGGGATATTGACGAGCAGTACTTC.

This clonotype came up a few times. The chain employs TRBV13 and TRBJ2-3; the match to TRBD1 covers 7 bases. With V trimmed by 5 bases and J by 6 bases, 11 bases remained unmatched. There are 15 residues in the CDR3. The V gene's germline CDR1 is PRHDT and CDR2 FYEKMQ (reference sequence). CDR3 region: CASSGRQGQADTQYF. CDR3 sequence (DNA): TGTGCCAGCAGCGGGCGACAGGGTCAAGCGGATACGCAGTATTTT.

There are many counts of this clonotype. This chain joins TRBV28 and TRBJ1-2; 7 bases are a match to TRBD1. CDR1 is MDHEN, CDR2 SYDVKM, per germline. The length of the CDR3 is 14 residues. V lost 3 bases to trimming and J lost 3 bases; unmatched junction nucleotides: 4. CDR3 nucleotide sequence: TGTGCCAGCAGTTTCGGGGGACAGCACTATGGCTACACCTTC. Its translation is CASSFGGQHYGYTF.

Notes on this clonotype: One base away lies a much larger clone, so this may be a sequencing read error. The CDR3 region is CASSLGQGGQETQYF. CDR3 sequence (DNA): TGCGCCAGCAGCTTGGGACAGGGAGGTCAAGAGACCCAGTACTTC. The chain combines TRBV5-1 with TRBJ2-5; possible D gene TRBD1, 7 bases. V lost 0 bases, J lost 2 bases, and 11 bases lay in between. This CDR3 region has 15 residues. Germline CDR1 SGHRS, CDR2 YFSETQ.

The chain is built from TRBV5-4 and TRBJ2-5, with TRBD2 matching 12 bases. With V trimmed by 0 bases and J by 4 bases, 4 bases remained unmatched. CDR3 length: 16 amino acids. Germline CDR1 SGHNT, CDR2 YYREEE (reference sequence). The CDR3, as DNA: TGTGCCAGCAGCTTGGGCAGGACTAGCGGGATAGAGACCCAGTACTTC. Translation gives CASSLGRTSGIETQYF.

The chain couples TRBV20-1 to TRBJ1-5, with D unresolved. The V gene lost 0 bases and the J gene lost 2 bases, with 17 bases spanning the gap. CDR3 length equals 17 residues. CDR1 and CDR2 from the germline V gene are DFQATT and SNEGSKA (reference sequence). CDR3 coding DNA: TGCAGTGCTAGAGATCTGGTTAGGGCGAGGGGCAATCAGCCCCAGCATTTT. This encodes CSARDLVRARGNQPQHF.

This chain joins TRBV20-1 and TRBJ2-7, with 9 bases fitting TRBD1. From germline, CDR1 is DFQATT and CDR2 SNEGSKA (reference sequence). This CDR3 comprises 14 residues. V shed 8 bases and J 3 bases; nucleotides not matched to a gene: 11. The CDR3 sequence: CSPRLGQGNYEQYF. CDR3 nucleotide sequence: TGCAGTCCACGCCTGGGACAGGGAAACTACGAGCAGTACTTC.

This clonotype was seen repeatedly, ten times or more. The chain is built from TRBV5-1 and TRBJ1-6, with 8 nucleotides matching TRBD1. CDR1 and CDR2 from the germline V gene are SGHRS and YFSETQ. With 4 bases clipped from V and 5 bases from J, the junction kept 2 bases outside the gene matches. This CDR3 is 14 amino acids long. The DNA of the CDR3 is TGCGCCAGCAGCGAACAGGGGGATAATTCACCCCTCCACTTT. It encodes CASSEQGDNSPLHF. Full variable domain (remainder filled in from reference TRBV5-1 and TRBJ1-6): KAGVTQTPRYLIKTRGQQVTLSCSPISGHRSVSWYQQTPGQGLQFLFEYFSETQRNKGNFPGRFSGRQFSNSRSEMNVSTLELGDSALYLCASSEQGDNSPLHFGNGTRLTVT.